This TCR beta chain derives from a study of T cells in tuberculosis. Study context: The T cells targeted glucose monomycolate, a mycobacterial lipid, via CD1B. IGRA-negative adolescents, IGRA-positive adolescents with latent tuberculosis and adults with active tuberculosis formed this South African cohort. Study results and caveats: Smaller alpha distances in active tuberculosis partly reflected shorter CDR3-alpha lengths. Samples were chosen by availability of cryopreserved specimens.

The method was immunoSEQ multiplex PCR; TCRdb's version includes in-frame clones alone and lacks a portion of them. The table includes about 30,000 clones, approximately 93% detected once. Germline V CDR1 and CDR2: MDHEN, SYDVKM. The CDR3 extends over 16 amino acids. The junction had 8 bases not matched to a gene; V was cut back by 1 base and J by 4 bases. Concerning this clone: The antigen is undetermined.

The material sequenced was PBMCs. The chain is built from TRBV28 and TRBJ1-2; 8 bases are shared with TRBD1. This receptor was taken from a donor between 10 and 29 years old with latent tuberculosis or without tuberculosis infection. CDR3 DNA sequence: TGTGCCAGCAGTTTATCCCCCAGGGGGCGCACCTATGGCTACACCTTC. Translated: CASSLSPRGRTYGYTF.